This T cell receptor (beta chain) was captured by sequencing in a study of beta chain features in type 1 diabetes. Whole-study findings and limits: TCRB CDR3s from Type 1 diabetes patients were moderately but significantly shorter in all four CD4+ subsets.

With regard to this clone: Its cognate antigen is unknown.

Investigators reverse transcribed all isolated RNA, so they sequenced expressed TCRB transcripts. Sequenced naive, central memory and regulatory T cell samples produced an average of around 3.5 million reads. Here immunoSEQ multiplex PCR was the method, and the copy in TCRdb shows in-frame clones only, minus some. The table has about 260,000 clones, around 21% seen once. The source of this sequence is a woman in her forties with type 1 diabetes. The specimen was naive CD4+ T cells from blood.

The CDR3 protein is CASLRTNYEQYF. Here the CDR3 DNA reads TGTGCCAGCCTCCGGACTAACTACGAGCAGTACTTC. The chain couples TRBV28 to TRBJ2-7; perhaps TRBD2 as D (6 bases). The V and J ends lost 8 bases and 3 bases respectively, with 11 bases between them. The CDR3 contains 12 residues. Germline V gives CDR1 MDHEN, CDR2 SYDVKM.